This T cell receptor beta chain was obtained from a study of blood T cell repertoires in COVID-19. Turning to the study itself: Acute-phase and convalescent COVID-19 samples originated in the United States, Italy and Spain. T cells, B-cell-depleted T cells, or PBMCs provided the cDNA or gDNA that served as material.

V gave up 2 bases and J gave up 8 bases, with 15 bases separating them. This CDR3 spans 13 amino acids. CDR1 GTSNPN and CDR2 SVGIG come from the germline V gene (reference sequence). Authors' methods: By means of reference gene primer amplification, nucleated cell counts were estimated. Data came from immunoSEQ multiplex PCR; TCRdb stores just in-frame clones and leaves some out. V and J calls and clone size are as listed in that table; D and trimming were resolved from the DNA. The top ten hold roughly 15% of the sample, which has 150,000 or so clones, 80% to 90% seen once. Sequenced material: peripheral blood. The sequence came from a woman aged 35 to 49 with acute or convalescent COVID-19. The chain has TRBV30 and TRBJ1-2; D unresolved. CDR3 coding DNA: TGTGCCTGGAGTAACGGACGGGAGGTCGGCTACACCTTC. Translated: CAWSNGREVGYTF.